This T cell receptor (beta chain) stems from a study of spatial heterogeneity in lung cancer. The time point: blood at routine non-recurrence follow-up after resection. Tumor, nontumor lung or frozen PBMC supplied whole RNA that was sequenced unsorted. Using its own MiXCR run on the 5' RACE reads, TCRdb lists one record per CDR3 protein. This repertoire shows fewer than 30,000 distinct CDR3 sequences, 8.5% to 10% found once; its top ten account for about a fifth. CDR3 size: 15 residues. Germline V lookup: CDR1 SGHKS, CDR2 YYEKEE (reference sequence). V lost 1 base and J 7 bases, leaving 15 bases between the germline ends.

The chain employs TRBV5-5 and TRBJ2-1; D perhaps matches TRBD2 (7 bases). The sequence was obtained from a male donor with early-stage non-small cell lung cancer. Sequencing was performed on PBMCs, taken at follow-up. CDR3 amino acids: CASSLRGAIMNEQFF. For the CDR3, the DNA is TGTGCCAGCAGCTTGCGGGGGGCCATCATGAATGAGCAGTTCTTC.